One and the same sample provided the 27 T cell receptor beta chains below, sequenced in a study of T-cell memory formation after mild COVID-19. TCRdb re-called the 5' RACE reads through MiXCR, storing one row per CDR3 protein. The repertoire consists of tens of thousands of distinct CDR3 sequences, with approximately 14% occurring once and the leading ten covering 30% to 35%. Sequenced input: PBMCs or a T cell subset sorted from them (not recorded which). These receptor sequences come from an adult woman who had mild COVID-19 (a few samples of this study predate the infection). Cell type and time point are not known.

This clonotype was seen only a few times. The rearrangement joins TRBV19 to TRBJ2-7; D is undetermined. The CDR3 runs 14 residues. From germline, CDR1 is LNHDA and CDR2 SQIVND (reference sequence). V lost 4 bases to trimming and J lost 2 bases, with 12 bases between them. The DNA of the CDR3 is TGTGCCAGTAGTAAGGAGACACCAACCTACGAGCAGTACTTC. It specifies CASSKETPTYEQYF.

The chain recombines TRBV5-1 with TRBJ2-7; possible D gene TRBD1, 5 bases. Trimming removed 3 bases from V and 0 bases from J, with 10 bases in between. The CDR3 is made up of 14 amino acids. Germline V gives CDR1 SGHRS, CDR2 YFSETQ. The CDR3 nucleotides are TGCGCCAGCAGCTGGGGCGGAAACTCCTACGAGCAGTACTTC. This encodes CASSWGGNSYEQYF.

The genes are TRBV14 and TRBJ1-4; D is possibly TRBD1 (5 bases). From germline, CDR1 is SGHDN and CDR2 FVKESK. The CDR3 spans 12 residues. V shed 2 bases and J shed 8 bases, with 6 bases lying between them. CDR3 amino acids: CASSQWGEKLFF. The CDR3 DNA is TGTGCCAGCAGCCAATGGGGGGAAAAACTGTTTTTT.

This clonotype was recorded a few times. CDR3 sequence: CASSLIPGNTEAFF. The CDR3 DNA reads as TGTGCCAGCAGTTTGATCCCAGGGAACACTGAAGCTTTCTTT. The chain employs TRBV6-2 or TRBV6-3 and TRBJ1-1; D is unclear. The V gene lost 4 bases and the J gene lost 1 base, with 10 bases spanning the gap. Germline V gene data show CDR1 as MNHEY and CDR2 as SVGEGT. The length of the CDR3 is 14 residues.

Only a few counts were recorded for this clonotype. This chain connects TRBV30 to TRBJ2-7; D possibly corresponds to TRBD2 (5 bases). Germline CDR1 is GTSNPN and CDR2 is SVGIG (reference sequence). This CDR3 comprises 13 residues. V lost 0 bases and J 6 bases, leaving 12 bases between the germline ends. In DNA form, the CDR3 reads TGTGCCTGGAGTGTATTTACGGGGAGCGAGCAGTACTTC. Its protein is CAWSVFTGSEQYF. Together with reference TRBV30 and TRBJ2-7, the CDR3 gives the full variable domain: SQTIHQWPATLVQPVGSPLSLECTVEGTSNPNLYWYRQAAGRGLQLLFYSVGIGQISSEVPQNLSASRPQDRQFILSSKKLLLSDSGFYLCAWSVFTGSEQYFGPGTRLTVT.

In this sample, this clonotype turned up a few times. The gene calls are TRBV7-2 and TRBJ2-5; unclear D gene. CDR1 SGHTA and CDR2 FQGNSA come from the germline V gene. This CDR3 comprises 14 residues. V lost 1 base, J lost 2 bases, and 8 bases lay in between. Here the CDR3 DNA reads TGTGCCAGCAGCTTAGGGGCAGAGCAAGAGACCCAGTACTTC. Encoded protein: CASSLGAEQETQYF.

This clonotype was seen more than once but under ten times. The chain links TRBV3-1 to TRBJ2-7; 9 bases are shared with TRBD1. V gave up 2 bases and J gave up 7 bases; unmatched junction bases: 12. Germline values: CDR1 LGHDT, CDR2 YNNKEL (reference sequence). The CDR3 has 16 residues. CDR3 nucleotides: TGTGCCAGCAGCCAAACCCTGGGACAGGGACTACGTGAGCAGTACTTC. Translating gives CASSQTLGQGLREQYF.

This clonotype turned up a few times. The chain recombines TRBV7-3 with TRBJ2-4; 9 positions agree with TRBD2. The length of the CDR3 is 16 residues. After removal of 2 bases from V and 7 bases from J, the junction contained 9 bases not matched to a gene. Germline lookup yields CDR1 SGHTA and CDR2 FQGTGA. Written as DNA, the CDR3 is TGTGCCAGCAGCTTATCCCATAGCGGGAGCGACAACATTCAGTACTTC. As protein: CASSLSHSGSDNIQYF.

This chain links TRBV13 with TRBJ2-3; 9 bases map to TRBD2. CDR3 size: 15 residues. Germline assignment: CDR1 PRHDT and CDR2 FYEKMQ (reference sequence). J gave up 4 bases and V 8 bases, and 10 bases lay outside the gene matches. CDR3 region: CASSWASGTADTQYF. The CDR3, as DNA: TGTGCCAGCTCCTGGGCTAGCGGGACTGCAGATACGCAGTATTTT.

This clonotype was found a few times. The rearrangement links TRBV7-9 to TRBJ2-2; possibly TRBD1 for D (6 bases). V dropped 4 bases and J dropped 5 bases, with 14 bases sitting between them. The CDR3 is made up of 15 amino acids. CDR1 is SEHNR and CDR2 is FQNEAQ in the germline V gene (reference sequence). CDR3 DNA: TGTGCCAGCAGCTCCCTCAGGGGCTGGACCGGGGAGCTGTTTTTT. Amino acid sequence: CASSSLRGWTGELFF.

This clonotype appeared once. One junction end does not reproduce the germline sequence, and a read error may be involved. This chain joins TRBV7-7 and TRBJ2-1, with TRBD2 identical over 7 bases. Germline V gene data show CDR1 as SSHAT and CDR2 as FNYEAQ (reference sequence). This CDR3 is 15 amino acids long. The CDR3 protein is CASSTGWGGDNEQFF. The CDR3 coding sequence is TGTGCTAGCAGCACCGGATGGGGGGGAGACAATGAGCAGTTCTTC.

This clonotype appeared many times. The V call is TRBV7-8, the J call TRBJ2-1; 8 bases match TRBD2. The CDR3 contains 15 residues. After removal of 6 bases from V and 7 bases from J, the junction contained 11 bases not matched to a gene. Germline loops: CDR1 SGHVS, CDR2 FQNEAQ. The CDR3 here is CASRNAPGTSNEQFF. In DNA, the CDR3 is TGTGCCAGCAGAAACGCGCCCGGGACTAGTAATGAGCAGTTCTTC.

This sequence joins TRBV24-1 and TRBJ1-1; D unclear. V dropped 10 bases and J dropped 6 bases, with 11 bases sitting between them. The germline V gene encodes CDR1 KGHDR and CDR2 SFDVKD. The CDR3 is made up of 11 amino acids. The CDR3 coding sequence is TGTGCCACTGGTGGAGGGCCTGAAGCTTTCTTT. Amino acid sequence: CATGGGPEAFF.

This clonotype turned up a few times. The chain links TRBV19 to TRBJ1-6; 9 bases agree with TRBD1. The CDR3 runs 13 residues. The trim removed 10 bases at V and 8 bases at J, leaving 6 bases unmatched. CDR1 and CDR2 from the germline V gene are LNHDA and SQIVND (reference sequence). In DNA, the CDR3 is TGTGCCAATACAGGGGGCCTGGATTCACCCCTCCACTTT. It is translated as CANTGGLDSPLHF.

The rearrangement joins TRBV5-5 to TRBJ2-7, with 8 positions matching TRBD2. Germline CDR1 reads SGHKS; CDR2 reads YYEKEE (reference sequence). CDR3 length: 14 amino acids. Trimming took 1 base from V and 4 from J; bases not matched to a gene: 4. The CDR3 bases are TGTGCCAGCAGCTTGTCGGGACTAGGGTACGAGCAGTACTTC. Translating gives CASSLSGLGYEQYF.

This clonotype was picked up a small number of times. The rearrangement uses TRBV7-9 and TRBJ2-1, with D tentatively TRBD2 (5 bases). Germline loops: CDR1 SEHNR, CDR2 FQNEAQ (reference sequence). V lost 5 bases to trimming and J lost 3 bases, with 14 bases between them. The CDR3 contains 15 residues. The CDR3 nucleotides read TGTGCCAGCAGCCCGATAGCGAGAGGCTACAATGAGCAGTTCTTC. Residues: CASSPIARGYNEQFF.

CDR3: CASSLGDREFETQYF. CDR3 sequence (DNA): TGTGCCAGCAGCTTGGGAGACAGGGAGTTCGAGACCCAGTACTTC. The chain uses TRBV7-9 and TRBJ2-5, with 7 bases fitting TRBD1. V lost 3 bases, J lost 5 bases, and 9 bases stayed unmatched. The length of the CDR3 is 15 residues. Germline assignment: CDR1 SEHNR and CDR2 FQNEAQ (reference sequence). Full variable domain (missing parts from reference TRBV7-9 and TRBJ2-5): DTGVSQNPRHKITKRGQNVTFRCDPISEHNRLYWYRQTLGQGPEFLTYFQNEAQLEKSRLLSDRFSAERPKGSFSTLEIQRTEQGDSAMYLCASSLGDREFETQYFGPGTRLLVL.

The chain recombines TRBV14 with TRBJ2-3; D not certain. This CDR3 has 14 amino acids. Germline V CDR1 and CDR2: SGHDN, FVKESK. V lost 5 bases and J lost 5, with 14 bases in between. CDR3 sequence reads: CASSWVPTGDTQYF. The CDR3 nucleotides read TGTGCCAGCAGCTGGGTCCCAACGGGAGATACGCAGTATTTT.

This chain joins TRBV10-3 and TRBJ2-2, with D possibly matching TRBD1 (6 bases). V lost 0 bases and J lost 7, with 18 bases in between. This CDR3 is built from 17 residues. CDR1 and CDR2 from the germline V gene are ENHRY and SYGVKD. In DNA form, the CDR3 reads TGTGCCATCAGTGAGTCGGCCAGGGGAAATCTCAGCGGGGAGCTGTTTTTT. This translates into CAISESARGNLSGELFF.

The V and J genes are TRBV4-3 and TRBJ2-4, with D unclear. Trimming removed 0 bases at V and 1 base at J, with 13 bases between. Germline V gives CDR1 LGHNA, CDR2 YSLEER. The CDR3 totals 17 residues. The CDR3: CASSQDETDNAKNIQYF. CDR3 DNA sequence: TGCGCCAGCAGCCAAGATGAAACAGACAATGCCAAAAACATTCAGTACTTC.

This clonotype was detected only a few times. CDR3 amino acids: CASSLADSSSTDTQYF. CDR3 DNA sequence: TGTGCCAGCAGTTTAGCCGACTCGAGTAGCACAGATACGCAGTATTTT. The chain combines TRBV12-3 or TRBV12-4 with TRBJ2-3; D gene ambiguous. The CDR3 extends over 16 amino acids. Deletions cut 0 bases from V and 0 bases from J, with 10 bases between.

This clonotype has a handful of counts. J is TRBJ2-3 and V is TRBV7-6; D uncertain. The CDR3 extends over 17 amino acids. Germline V gene lookup returns CDR1 SGHVS and CDR2 FNYEAQ. With 1 base removed from V and 2 bases from J, the gap between germline ends came to 16 bases. In DNA, the CDR3 is TGTGCCAGCAGCTTAGTGAGCGTCGAAAGCTACACAGATACGCAGTATTTT. It translates to CASSLVSVESYTDTQYF.

This clonotype has ten or more counts. As DNA, the CDR3 is TGTGCCAGCAGCGTAGGTCCTCCGTTGTACAATGAGCAGTTCTTC. The encoded protein is CASSVGPPLYNEQFF. V and J are TRBV9 and TRBJ2-1, with D uncertain. This CDR3 is 15 amino acids long. Germline V lookup: CDR1 SGDLS, CDR2 YYNGEE. V was shortened by 0 bases and J by 4 bases, with 11 bases between the two germline ends. Combining the CDR3 with reference TRBV9 and TRBJ2-1 gives the whole variable domain DSGVTQTPKHLITATGQRVTLRCSPRSGDLSVYWYQQSLDQGLQFLIQYYNGEERAKGNILERFSAQQFPDLHSELNLSSLELGDSALYFCASSVGPPLYNEQFFGPGTRLTVL.

The V call is TRBV13, the J call TRBJ2-2; possibly TRBD1 for D (6 bases). The CDR3 runs to 17 residues. The V end was cut by 4 bases, the J end by 1 base, with 16 bases between. The germline CDR1 and CDR2 sequences are PRHDT and FYEKMQ (reference sequence). DNA for the CDR3: TGTGCCAGCAGCTCTCACGAGGGGGACCTGAACACCGGGGAGCTGTTTTTT. The encoded protein is CASSSHEGDLNTGELFF. Using reference TRBV13 and TRBJ2-2 for the parts outside the CDR3, the full variable domain is AAGVIQSPRHLIKEKRETATLKCYPIPRHDTVYWYQQGPGQDPQFLISFYEKMQSDKGSIPDRFSAQQFSDYHSELNMSSLELGDSALYFCASSSHEGDLNTGELFFGEGSRLTVL.

This clonotype has only a few counts. The chain links TRBV5-6 to TRBJ2-1; D not certain. The CDR3 runs to 10 residues. V was cut by 4 bases and J by 12 bases, with 8 bases left in between. Per the germline V gene, CDR1 is SGHDT and CDR2 is YYEEEE. The CDR3: CASSGRRQFF. The CDR3 DNA reads TGTGCCAGCAGCGGCAGGCGGCAGTTCTTC.

The chain combines TRBV12-3 or TRBV12-4 with TRBJ2-1, with D possibly matching TRBD1 (5 bases). The V end lost 5 bases, the J end lost 4 bases, and 21 bases lay between the germline ends. This CDR3 is built from 17 residues. DNA of the CDR3: TGTGCCAGCAGTCCAAGCCTAGGGCAGGGTTCTTACAATGAGCAGTTCTTC. Residues: CASSPSLGQGSYNEQFF.

The rearrangement uses TRBV3-1 and TRBJ2-5; no firm D call. CDR3 length equals 15 residues. Germline CDR1 and CDR2: LGHDT and YNNKEL (reference sequence). Trimming cost V 4 bases and J 2 bases, with 14 bases left between them. The CDR3 is CASSRSSIGQETQYF. CDR3 DNA sequence: TGTGCCAGCAGCCGGAGCTCGATAGGGCAAGAGACCCAGTACTTC.